This T cell receptor (beta chain) was retrieved from a study of early T cells in non-severe SARS-CoV-2 infection. Study-wide context: The chains were unpaired, and the sequenced material was bulk RNA from unsorted whole blood.

Unique molecular identifiers were affixed to single, distinct cDNA molecules. Using its own MiXCR run on the 5' RACE reads, TCRdb lists one record per CDR3 protein. The sample consists of under 35,000 distinct CDR3 sequences, around 3% of them appearing once. General observations from the study: VDJdb matching, biased toward anti-spike CD8 responses, missed private and CD4 specificities.

This clonotype was detected ten times or more. Antigen: not known. This TCR was recovered from an adult who was a healthcare worker with PCR-confirmed SARS-CoV-2 infection or an uninfected control (not recorded which). The source material was whole blood.

CDR3: CASSLDGSGANVLTF. The CDR3 DNA reads TGCGCCAGCAGCTTGGATGGGTCTGGGGCCAACGTCCTGACTTTC. The chain recombines TRBV5-1 with TRBJ2-6, with D hard to call. This CDR3 comprises 15 residues. V was cut by 0 bases and J by 1 base, with 5 bases left in between. The germline V gene has CDR1 SGHRS and CDR2 YFSETQ.